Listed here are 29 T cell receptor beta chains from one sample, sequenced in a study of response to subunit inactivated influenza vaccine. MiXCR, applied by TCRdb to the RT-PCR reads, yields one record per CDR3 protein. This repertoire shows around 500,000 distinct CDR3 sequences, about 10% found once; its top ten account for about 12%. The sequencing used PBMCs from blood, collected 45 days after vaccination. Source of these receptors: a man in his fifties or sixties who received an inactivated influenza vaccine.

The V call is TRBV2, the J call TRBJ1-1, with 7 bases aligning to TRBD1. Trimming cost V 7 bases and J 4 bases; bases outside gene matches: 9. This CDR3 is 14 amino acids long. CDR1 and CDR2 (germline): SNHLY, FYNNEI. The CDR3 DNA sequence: TGTGCCAGCATACTAGACAGGGCAAGCACTGAAGCTTTCTTT. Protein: CASILDRASTEAFF.

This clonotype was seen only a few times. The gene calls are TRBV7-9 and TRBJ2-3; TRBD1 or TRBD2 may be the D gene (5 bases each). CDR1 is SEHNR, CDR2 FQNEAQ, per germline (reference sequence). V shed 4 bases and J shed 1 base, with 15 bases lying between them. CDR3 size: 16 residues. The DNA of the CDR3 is TGTGCCAGCAGCTGGGACCAACAAATAGGCACAGATACGCAGTATTTT. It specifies CASSWDQQIGTDTQYF.

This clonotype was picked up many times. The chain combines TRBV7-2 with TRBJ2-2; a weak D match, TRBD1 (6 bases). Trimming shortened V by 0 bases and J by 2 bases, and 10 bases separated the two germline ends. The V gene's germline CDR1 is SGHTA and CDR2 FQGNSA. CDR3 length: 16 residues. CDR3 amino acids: CASSLAAGANTGELFF. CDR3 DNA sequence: TGTGCCAGCAGCTTAGCGGCAGGGGCAAACACCGGGGAGCTGTTTTTT.

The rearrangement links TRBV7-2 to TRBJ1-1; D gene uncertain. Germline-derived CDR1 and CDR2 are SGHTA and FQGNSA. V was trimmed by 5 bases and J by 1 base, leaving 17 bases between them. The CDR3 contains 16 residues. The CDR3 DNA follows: TGTGCCAGCAGCCCTCTTCTCTGGGGAGGGAACACTGAAGCTTTCTTT. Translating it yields CASSPLLWGGNTEAFF.

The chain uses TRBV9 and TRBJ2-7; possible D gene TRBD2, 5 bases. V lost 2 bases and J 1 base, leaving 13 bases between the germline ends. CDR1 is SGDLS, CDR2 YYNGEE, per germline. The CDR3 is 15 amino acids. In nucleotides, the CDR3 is TGTGCCAGCAGCGTCGAGGCGGGTCCTTCCTACGAGCAGTACTTC. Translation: CASSVEAGPSYEQYF.

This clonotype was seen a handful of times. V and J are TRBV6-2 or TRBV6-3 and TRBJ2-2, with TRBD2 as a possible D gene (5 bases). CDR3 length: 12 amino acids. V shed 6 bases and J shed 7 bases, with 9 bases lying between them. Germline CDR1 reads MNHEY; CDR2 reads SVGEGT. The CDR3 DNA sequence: TGTGCCAGCAGGAGGACTGGCGGGGAGCTGTTTTTT. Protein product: CASRRTGGELFF.

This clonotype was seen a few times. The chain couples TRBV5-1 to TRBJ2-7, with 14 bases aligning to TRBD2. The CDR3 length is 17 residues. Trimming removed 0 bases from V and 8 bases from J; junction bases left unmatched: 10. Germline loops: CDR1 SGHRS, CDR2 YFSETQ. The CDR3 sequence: CASSLALSGTSGSKQYF. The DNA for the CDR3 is TGCGCCAGCAGCTTGGCCTTATCAGGGACTAGCGGGAGCAAGCAGTACTTC.

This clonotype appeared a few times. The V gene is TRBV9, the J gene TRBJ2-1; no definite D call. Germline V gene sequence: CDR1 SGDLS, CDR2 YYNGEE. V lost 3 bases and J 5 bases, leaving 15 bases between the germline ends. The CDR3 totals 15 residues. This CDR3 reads CASSGRFRSHNEQFF. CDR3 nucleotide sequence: TGTGCCAGCAGCGGCCGTTTTAGAAGCCACAATGAGCAGTTCTTC.

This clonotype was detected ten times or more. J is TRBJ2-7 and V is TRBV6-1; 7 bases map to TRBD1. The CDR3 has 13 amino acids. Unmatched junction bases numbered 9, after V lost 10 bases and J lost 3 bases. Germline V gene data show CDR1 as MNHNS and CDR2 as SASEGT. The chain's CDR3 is CATRTGPGYEQYF. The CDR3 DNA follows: TGTGCCACCCGGACAGGACCGGGCTACGAGCAGTACTTC.

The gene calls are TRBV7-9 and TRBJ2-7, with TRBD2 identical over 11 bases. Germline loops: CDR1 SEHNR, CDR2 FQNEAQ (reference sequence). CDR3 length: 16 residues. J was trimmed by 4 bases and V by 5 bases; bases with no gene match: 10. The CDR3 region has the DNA TGTGCCAGCAGCCTACTAGCGGGAGTTGGGGAGTACGAGCAGTACTTC. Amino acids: CASSLLAGVGEYEQYF.

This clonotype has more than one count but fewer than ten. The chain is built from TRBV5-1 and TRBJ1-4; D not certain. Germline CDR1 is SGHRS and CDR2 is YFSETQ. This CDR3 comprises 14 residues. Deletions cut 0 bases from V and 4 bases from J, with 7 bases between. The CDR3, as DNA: TGCGCCAGCAGCTTGGCCCAGAATAATGAAAAACTGTTTTTT. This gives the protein CASSLAQNNEKLFF.

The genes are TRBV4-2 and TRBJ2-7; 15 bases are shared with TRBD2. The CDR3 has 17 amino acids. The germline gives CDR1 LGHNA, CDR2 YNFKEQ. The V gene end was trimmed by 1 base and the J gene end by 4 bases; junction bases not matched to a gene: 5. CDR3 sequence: CASSQVGLAGGLYEQYF. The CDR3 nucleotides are TGTGCCAGCAGCCAAGTCGGACTAGCGGGAGGGCTTTACGAGCAGTACTTC.

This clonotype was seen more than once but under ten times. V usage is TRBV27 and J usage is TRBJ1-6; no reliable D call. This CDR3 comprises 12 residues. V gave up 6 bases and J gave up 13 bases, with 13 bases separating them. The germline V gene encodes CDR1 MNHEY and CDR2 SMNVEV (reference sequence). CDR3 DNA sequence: TGTGCCAGCAGGGTGGATGGCGATCCCCTCCACTTT. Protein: CASRVDGDPLHF.

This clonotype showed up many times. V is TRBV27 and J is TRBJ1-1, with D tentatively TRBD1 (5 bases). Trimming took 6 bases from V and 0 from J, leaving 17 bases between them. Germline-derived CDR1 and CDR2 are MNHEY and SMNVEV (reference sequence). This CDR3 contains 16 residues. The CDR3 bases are TGTGCCAGCAGGAATACAGGCCTGCTTATGAACACTGAAGCTTTCTTT. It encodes CASRNTGLLMNTEAFF.

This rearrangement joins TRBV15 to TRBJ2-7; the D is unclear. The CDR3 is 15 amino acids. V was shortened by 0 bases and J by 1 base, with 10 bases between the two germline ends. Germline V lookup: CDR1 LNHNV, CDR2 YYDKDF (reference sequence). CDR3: CATSRDPDKSYEQYF. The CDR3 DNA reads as TGTGCCACCAGCAGAGACCCAGACAAGTCCTACGAGCAGTACTTC.

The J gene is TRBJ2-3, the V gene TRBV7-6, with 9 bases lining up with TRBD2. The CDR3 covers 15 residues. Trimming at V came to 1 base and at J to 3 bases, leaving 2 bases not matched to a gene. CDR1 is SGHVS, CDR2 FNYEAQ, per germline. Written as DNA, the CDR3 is TGTGCCAGCAGCTTAGGCGGGAGGGGGACAGATACGCAGTATTTT. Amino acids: CASSLGGRGTDTQYF.

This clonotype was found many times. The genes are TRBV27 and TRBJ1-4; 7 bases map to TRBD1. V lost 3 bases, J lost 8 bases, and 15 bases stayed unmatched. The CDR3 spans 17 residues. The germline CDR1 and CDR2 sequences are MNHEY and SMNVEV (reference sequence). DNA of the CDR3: TGTGCCAGCAGTTTGCGACAGGGTATTCCCTCTTCGGAAAAACTGTTTTTT. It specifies CASSLRQGIPSSEKLFF.

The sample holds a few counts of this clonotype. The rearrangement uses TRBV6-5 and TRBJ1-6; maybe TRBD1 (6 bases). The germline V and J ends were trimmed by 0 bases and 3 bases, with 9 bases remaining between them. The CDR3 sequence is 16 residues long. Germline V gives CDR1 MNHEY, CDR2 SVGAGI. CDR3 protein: CASSYSDRRYNSPLHF. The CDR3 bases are TGTGCCAGCAGTTACTCGGACAGACGCTATAATTCACCCCTCCACTTT.

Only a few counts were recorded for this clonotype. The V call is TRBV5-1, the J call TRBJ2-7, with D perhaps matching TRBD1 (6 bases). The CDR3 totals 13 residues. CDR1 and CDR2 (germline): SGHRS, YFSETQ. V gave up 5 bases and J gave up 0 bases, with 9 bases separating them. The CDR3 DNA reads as TGCGCCAGCAGACAGGGCGACTCCTACGAGCAGTACTTC. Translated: CASRQGDSYEQYF.

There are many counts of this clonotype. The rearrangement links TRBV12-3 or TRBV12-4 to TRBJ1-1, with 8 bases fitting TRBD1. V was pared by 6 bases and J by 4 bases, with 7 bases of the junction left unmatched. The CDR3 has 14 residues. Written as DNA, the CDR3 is TGTGCCAGCAGAGGACAGGGAGATAGCACTGAAGCTTTCTTT. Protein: CASRGQGDSTEAFF.

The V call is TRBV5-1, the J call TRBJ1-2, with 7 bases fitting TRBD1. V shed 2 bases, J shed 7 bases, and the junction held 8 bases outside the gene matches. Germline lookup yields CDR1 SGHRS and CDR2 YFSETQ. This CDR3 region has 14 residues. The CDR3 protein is CASSFSGGQSGYTF. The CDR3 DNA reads TGCGCCAGCAGCTTCTCGGGGGGACAGAGTGGCTACACCTTC.

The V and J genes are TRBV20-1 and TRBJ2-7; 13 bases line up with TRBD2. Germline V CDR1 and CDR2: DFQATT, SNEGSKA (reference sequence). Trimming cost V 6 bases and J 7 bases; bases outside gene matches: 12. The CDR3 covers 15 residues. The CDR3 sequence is CSALGTSGEGSEQYF. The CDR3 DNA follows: TGCAGTGCCCTAGGGACTAGCGGGGAGGGGAGTGAGCAGTACTTC.

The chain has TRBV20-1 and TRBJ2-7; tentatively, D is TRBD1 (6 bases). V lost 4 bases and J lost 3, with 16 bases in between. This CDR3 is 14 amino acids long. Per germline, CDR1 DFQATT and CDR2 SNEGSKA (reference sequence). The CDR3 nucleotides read TGCAGTGCTACCCGGCAGGGGAATGACTACGAGCAGTACTTC. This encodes CSATRQGNDYEQYF.

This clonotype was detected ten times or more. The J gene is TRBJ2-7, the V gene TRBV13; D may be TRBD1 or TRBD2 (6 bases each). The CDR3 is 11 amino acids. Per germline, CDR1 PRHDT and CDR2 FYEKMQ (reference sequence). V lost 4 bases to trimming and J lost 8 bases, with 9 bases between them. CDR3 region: CASSSGGKQYF. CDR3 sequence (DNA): TGTGCCAGCAGCTCCGGGGGCAAGCAGTACTTC.

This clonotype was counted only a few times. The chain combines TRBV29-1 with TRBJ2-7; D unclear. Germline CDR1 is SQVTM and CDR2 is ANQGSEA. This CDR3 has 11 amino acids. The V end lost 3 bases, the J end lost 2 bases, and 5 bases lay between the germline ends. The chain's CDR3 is CSVDVAYEQYF. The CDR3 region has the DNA TGCAGCGTTGACGTAGCCTACGAGCAGTACTTC.

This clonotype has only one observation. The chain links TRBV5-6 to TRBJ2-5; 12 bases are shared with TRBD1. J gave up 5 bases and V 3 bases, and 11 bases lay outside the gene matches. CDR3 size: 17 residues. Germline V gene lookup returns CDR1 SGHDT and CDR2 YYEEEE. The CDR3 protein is CASSSMTGTGGRETQYF. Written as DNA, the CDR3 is TGTGCCAGCAGCTCCATGACCGGGACAGGGGGCCGTGAGACCCAGTACTTC.

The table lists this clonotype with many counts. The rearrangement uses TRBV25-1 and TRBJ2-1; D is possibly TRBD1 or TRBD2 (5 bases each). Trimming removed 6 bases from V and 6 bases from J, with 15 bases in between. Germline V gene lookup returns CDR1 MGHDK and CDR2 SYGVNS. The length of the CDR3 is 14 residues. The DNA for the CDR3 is TGTGCCAGCAGGGGGACCTCCCTGGGCAATGAGCAGTTCTTC. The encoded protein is CASRGTSLGNEQFF.

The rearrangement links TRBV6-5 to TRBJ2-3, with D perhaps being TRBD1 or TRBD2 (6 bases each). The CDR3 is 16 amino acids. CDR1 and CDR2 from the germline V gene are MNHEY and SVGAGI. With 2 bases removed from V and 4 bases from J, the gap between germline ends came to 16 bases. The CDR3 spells CASSYGEGGRPDTQYF. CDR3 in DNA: TGTGCCAGCAGTTACGGAGAAGGGGGGCGCCCAGATACGCAGTATTTT.

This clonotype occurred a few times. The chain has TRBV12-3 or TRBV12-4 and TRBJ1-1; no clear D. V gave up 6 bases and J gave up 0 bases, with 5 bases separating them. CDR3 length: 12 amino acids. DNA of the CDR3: TGTGCCAGCAGGGACGTGAACACTGAAGCTTTCTTT. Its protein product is CASRDVNTEAFF.